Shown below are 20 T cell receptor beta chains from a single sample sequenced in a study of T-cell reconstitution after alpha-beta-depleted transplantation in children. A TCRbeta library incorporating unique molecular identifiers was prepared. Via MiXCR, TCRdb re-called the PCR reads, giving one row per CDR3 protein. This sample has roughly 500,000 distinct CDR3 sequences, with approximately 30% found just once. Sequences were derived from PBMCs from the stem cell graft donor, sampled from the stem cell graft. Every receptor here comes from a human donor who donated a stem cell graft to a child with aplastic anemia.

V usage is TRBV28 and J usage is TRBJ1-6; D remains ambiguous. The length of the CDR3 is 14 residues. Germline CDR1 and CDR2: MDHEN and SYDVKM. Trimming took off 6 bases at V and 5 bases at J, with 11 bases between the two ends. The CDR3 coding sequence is TGTGCCAGCAGCTTAATTCACAATAATTCACCCCTCCACTTT. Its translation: CASSLIHNNSPLHF.

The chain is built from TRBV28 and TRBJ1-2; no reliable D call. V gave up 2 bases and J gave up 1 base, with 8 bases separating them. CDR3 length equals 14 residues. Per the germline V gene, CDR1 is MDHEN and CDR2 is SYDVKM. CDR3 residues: CASSLHPVNYGYTF. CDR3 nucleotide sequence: TGTGCCAGCAGTTTACACCCCGTTAACTATGGCTACACCTTC.

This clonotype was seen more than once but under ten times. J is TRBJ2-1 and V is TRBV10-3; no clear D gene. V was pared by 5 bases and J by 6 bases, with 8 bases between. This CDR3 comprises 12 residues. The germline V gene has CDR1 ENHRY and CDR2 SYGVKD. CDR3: CAISNYPNEQFF. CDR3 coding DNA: TGTGCCATCAGTAACTACCCCAATGAGCAGTTCTTC.

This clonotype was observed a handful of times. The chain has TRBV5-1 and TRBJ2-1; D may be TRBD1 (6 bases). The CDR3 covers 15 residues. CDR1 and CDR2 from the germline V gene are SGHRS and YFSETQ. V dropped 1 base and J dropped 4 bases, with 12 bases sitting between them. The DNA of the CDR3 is TGCGCCAGCAGCTTGCGGACAGCTACATACAATGAGCAGTTCTTC. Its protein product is CASSLRTATYNEQFF.

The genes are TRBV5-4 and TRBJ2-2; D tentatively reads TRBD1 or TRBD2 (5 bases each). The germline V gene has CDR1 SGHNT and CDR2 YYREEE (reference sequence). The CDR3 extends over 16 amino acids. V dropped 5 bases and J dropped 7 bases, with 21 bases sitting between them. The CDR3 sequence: CASSSPGPTRSGELFF. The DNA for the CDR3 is TGTGCCAGCAGTTCCCCGGGACCGACCAGGAGCGGGGAGCTGTTTTTT.

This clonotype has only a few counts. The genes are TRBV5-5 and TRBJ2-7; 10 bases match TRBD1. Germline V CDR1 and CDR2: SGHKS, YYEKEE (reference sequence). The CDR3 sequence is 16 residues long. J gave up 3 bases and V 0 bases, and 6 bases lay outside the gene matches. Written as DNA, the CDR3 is TGTGCCAGCAGCTTGGCCGCGACAGGGGGCCGCTACGAGCAGTACTTC. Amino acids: CASSLAATGGRYEQYF.

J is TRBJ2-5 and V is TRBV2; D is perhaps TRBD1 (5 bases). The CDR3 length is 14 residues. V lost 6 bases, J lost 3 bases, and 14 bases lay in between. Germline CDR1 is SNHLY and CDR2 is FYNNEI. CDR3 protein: CASSLTGVEETQYF. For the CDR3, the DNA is TGTGCCAGCAGCTTAACAGGTGTAGAAGAGACCCAGTACTTC.

CDR3 coding DNA: TGTGCCAGCAGTCGCCCGACAGGGGGGTCCAGAGAGGCCAACGTCCTGACTTTC. Protein sequence: CASSRPTGGSREANVLTF. The chain joins TRBV6-2 or TRBV6-3 to TRBJ2-6; 9 nucleotides match TRBD1. Germline V gene lookup returns CDR1 MNHEY and CDR2 SVGEGT. Trimming removed 5 bases from V and 6 bases from J; junction bases left unmatched: 14. CDR3 length: 18 residues.

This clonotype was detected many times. The CDR3 spells CSADRQDRSYEQYF. The CDR3 DNA follows: TGCAGTGCTGACCGACAGGATCGCTCCTACGAGCAGTACTTC. The chain is built from TRBV20-1 and TRBJ2-7; possibly TRBD1 for D (6 bases). This CDR3 is 14 amino acids long. In germline, CDR1 is DFQATT, CDR2 SNEGSKA (reference sequence). V was shortened by 5 bases and J by 0 bases, with 14 bases between the two germline ends.

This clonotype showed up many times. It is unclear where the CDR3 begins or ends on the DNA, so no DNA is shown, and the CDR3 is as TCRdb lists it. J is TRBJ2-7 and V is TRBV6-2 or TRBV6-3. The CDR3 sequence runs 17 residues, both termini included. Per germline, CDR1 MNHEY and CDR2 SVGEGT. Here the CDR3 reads CASSSSTILLGPDEQYF.

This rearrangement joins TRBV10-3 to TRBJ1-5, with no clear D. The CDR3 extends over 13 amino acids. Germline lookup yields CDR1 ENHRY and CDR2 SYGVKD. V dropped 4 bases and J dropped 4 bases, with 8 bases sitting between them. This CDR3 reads CAISGRINQPQHF. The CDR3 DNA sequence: TGTGCCATCAGTGGGCGGATAAATCAGCCCCAGCATTTT.

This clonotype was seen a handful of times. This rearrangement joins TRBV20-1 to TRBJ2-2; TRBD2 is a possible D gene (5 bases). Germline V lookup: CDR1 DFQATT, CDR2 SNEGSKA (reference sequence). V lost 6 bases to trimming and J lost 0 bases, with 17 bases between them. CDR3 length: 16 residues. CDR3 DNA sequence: TGCAGTGCCCCCGGGGAGCGTCCCCCGAACACCGGGGAGCTGTTTTTT. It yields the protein CSAPGERPPNTGELFF.

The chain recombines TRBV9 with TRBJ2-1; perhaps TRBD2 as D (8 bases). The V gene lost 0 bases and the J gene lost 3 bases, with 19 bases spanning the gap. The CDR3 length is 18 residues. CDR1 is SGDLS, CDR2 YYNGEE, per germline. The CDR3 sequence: CASSVEGAWTSIYNEQFF. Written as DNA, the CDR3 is TGTGCCAGCAGCGTAGAGGGGGCGTGGACTAGCATCTACAATGAGCAGTTCTTC.

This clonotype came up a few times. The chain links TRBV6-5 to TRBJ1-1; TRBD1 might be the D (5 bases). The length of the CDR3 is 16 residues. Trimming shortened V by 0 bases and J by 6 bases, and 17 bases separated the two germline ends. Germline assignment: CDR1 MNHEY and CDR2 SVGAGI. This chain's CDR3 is CASSYSPGKGRPEAFF. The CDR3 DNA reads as TGTGCCAGCAGTTACTCTCCCGGCAAGGGGAGGCCTGAAGCTTTCTTT.

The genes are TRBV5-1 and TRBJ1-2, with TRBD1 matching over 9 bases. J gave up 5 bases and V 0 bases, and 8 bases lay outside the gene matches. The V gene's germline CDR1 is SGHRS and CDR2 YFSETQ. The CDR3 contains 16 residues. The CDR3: CASSLEGQGAEYGYTF. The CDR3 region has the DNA TGCGCCAGCAGCTTGGAGGGACAGGGAGCGGAGTATGGCTACACCTTC.

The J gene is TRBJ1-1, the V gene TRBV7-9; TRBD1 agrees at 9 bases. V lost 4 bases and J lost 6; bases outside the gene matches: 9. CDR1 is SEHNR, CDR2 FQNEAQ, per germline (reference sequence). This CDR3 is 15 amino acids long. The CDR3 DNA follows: TGTGCCAGCAGCTCGGGACAGGGATCGACGGCTGAAGCTTTCTTT. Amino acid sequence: CASSSGQGSTAEAFF.

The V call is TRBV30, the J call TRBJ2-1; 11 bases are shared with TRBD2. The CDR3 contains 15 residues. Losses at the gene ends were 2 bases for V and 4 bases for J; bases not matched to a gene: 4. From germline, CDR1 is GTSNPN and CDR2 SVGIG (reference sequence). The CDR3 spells CAWSKLAGAYNEQFF. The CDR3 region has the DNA TGTGCCTGGAGTAAACTAGCGGGAGCGTACAATGAGCAGTTCTTC.

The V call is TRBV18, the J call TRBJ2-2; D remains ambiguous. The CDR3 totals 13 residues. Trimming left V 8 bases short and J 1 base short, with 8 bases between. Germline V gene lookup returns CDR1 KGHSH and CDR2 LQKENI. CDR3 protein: CASSPLNTGELFF. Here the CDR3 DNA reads TGTGCCAGCAGTCCGTTGAACACCGGGGAGCTGTTTTTT.

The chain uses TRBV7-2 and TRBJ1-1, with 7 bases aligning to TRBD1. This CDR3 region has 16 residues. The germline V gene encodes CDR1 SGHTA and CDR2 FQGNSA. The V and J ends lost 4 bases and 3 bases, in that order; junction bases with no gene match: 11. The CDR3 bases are TGTGCCAGCAGCTCTTACCCGGGACAGATTTACACTGAAGCTTTCTTT. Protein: CASSSYPGQIYTEAFF.

The CDR3 nucleotides read TGTGCCAGCAGATGGGGGGGGACCTACGAGCAGTACTTC. Protein product: CASRWGGTYEQYF. The J gene is TRBJ2-7, the V gene TRBV28, with 7 bases that match TRBD2. Looked up from germline, CDR1 is MDHEN and CDR2 is SYDVKM. This CDR3 spans 13 amino acids. V was pared by 6 bases and J by 2 bases, with 4 bases of the junction left unmatched.